This TCR beta chain was profiled in a study of technical replicates of blood from a handful of donors (dated by TCRdb to about 2017). About this clone itself: Its antigen remains unidentified. Qualities for individual bases were not recorded, and no much larger clone is one base off.

The germline V gene specifies SNHLY as CDR1 and FYNNEI as CDR2. The V end gives up 6 bases and the J end 3 bases, leaving 9 bases in the junction not matched to a gene. There are 15 amino acids in the CDR3, from cysteine to phenylalanine inclusive. Only CDR3 DNA is held: 45 bases, read in frame from base 1. Library construction relied on the immunoSEQ multiplex PCR assay. TCRdb re-hosts the immuneACCESS table, in-frame sequences only. Its copies lack some clones; in the studies checked, an unresolved V gene accounts for under half of them, and the cause for the rest is not known. Within this sample are around 60,000 clones, with 65% to 90% of them counted one time only. The ten largest account for 5% to 5.5% of the sample.

Sequences were obtained from PBMCs. The chain is made from TRBV2 and TRBJ2-7; 9 bases in the junction line up with TRBD2. The TCR originated in a human donor in good health. Some clones in this sample may be carry-over from other donors' samples. The CDR3 in this case is CASRAFLAGSYEQYF. The sequence in DNA is TGTGCCAGCAGGGCTTTCCTAGCGGGAAGCTACGAGCAGTACTTC.